This paragraph covers one T cell receptor beta chain sequence. In the authors' workflow: Amplification with reference gene primers provided the estimates of nucleated cell counts. Repertoires were generated with immunoSEQ multiplex PCR, while TCRdb's copy carries only in-frame clones and drops some. D and trimming come from the DNA, and the V and J calls and clone size come from that table. The profile shows tens of thousands of clones, roughly four fifths of them singletons. V dropped 6 bases and J dropped 6; count of bases not matched to a gene: 8. Germline V gene sequence: CDR1 LNHDA, CDR2 SQIVND (reference sequence). The CDR3 consists of 13 residues. This entry comes from a study of blood T cell repertoires in COVID-19. Study background: Both acute and convalescent COVID-19 samples were obtained from the United States, Italy and Spain. The analysed material was cDNA or gDNA that came from T cells, B-cell-depleted T cells, or PBMCs.

In Seattle, patients joined the study during active infection and were tracked longitudinally. This receptor was taken from an older man with COVID-19, enrolled during active disease. Sequenced sample: peripheral blood. This rearrangement joins TRBV19 to TRBJ2-7, with 7 bases fitting TRBD1. CDR3 sequence (DNA): TGTGCCAGTAGCTTCAGGGGGTCCGGCGAGCAGTACTTC. It yields the protein CASSFRGSGEQYF.